The present T cell receptor (beta chain) was sequenced within a study of T cell clones after liver transplantation. The data were produced by immunoSEQ multiplex PCR, yet TCRdb's version contains in-frame clones alone and is incomplete. Of around 9,300 clones in the sample, 72% were seen once. The V gene's germline CDR1 is LNHDA and CDR2 SQIVND (reference sequence). This CDR3 is built from 15 residues. V shed 6 bases and J 4 bases; nucleotides not matched to a gene: 8. Here the sequenced sample was CD8+ T cells from blood, taken at the approximately 16-month timepoint. The chain joins TRBV19 to TRBJ1-5; 8 nucleotides align to TRBD1. The sequence derives from a human patient who received a liver transplant. Some T cells may be transferred from the graft donor. CDR3 bases: TGTGCCAGTAGGAGGGGACAGGCGGCTAATCAGCCCCAGCATTTT. Its translation: CASRRGQAANQPQHF.